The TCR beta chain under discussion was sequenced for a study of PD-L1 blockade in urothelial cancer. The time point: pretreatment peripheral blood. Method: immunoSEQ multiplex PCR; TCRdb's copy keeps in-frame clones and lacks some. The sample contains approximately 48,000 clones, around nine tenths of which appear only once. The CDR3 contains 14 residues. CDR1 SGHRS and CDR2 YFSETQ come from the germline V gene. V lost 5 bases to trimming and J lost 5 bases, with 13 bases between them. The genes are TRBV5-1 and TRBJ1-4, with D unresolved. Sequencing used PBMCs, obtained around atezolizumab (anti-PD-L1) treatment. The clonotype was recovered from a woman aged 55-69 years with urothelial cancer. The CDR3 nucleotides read TGCGCCAGCAGTCTCGGGAAAGGAAATGAAAAACTGTTTTTT. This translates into CASSLGKGNEKLFF.